The present TCR beta chain was sequenced within a study of regulatory T cells in long-lasting Graves disease. Time point indicated: newly diagnosed GD, antithyroid drugs for less than 3 months. PBMC RNA was the source of the TCR library. A volume of approximately 9 milliliters of peripheral blood was collected in EDTA tubes. This clonotype has only a few counts. Arm-PCR of CDR3 regions with iRepertoire HTBI primers generated TCR beta libraries. One entry per CDR3 protein, called by TCRdb with MiXCR from the multiplex PCR reads. The profile shows 680,000 or so distinct CDR3 sequences, approximately 15% of them singletons. This sample also belongs to another study, concerning T cells in Graves' hyperthyroidism and ophthalmopathy.

The clonotype comes from a woman aged 25 to 45 with Graves disease. The material was peripheral blood mononuclear cells (PBMCs), obtained at new diagnosis, from a patient treated with antithyroid drugs.

CDR3 sequence: CASSPYSGAYEQYF. CDR3 DNA: TGTGCCAGTAGTCCTTATAGCGGGGCCTACGAGCAGTACTTC. The rearrangement uses TRBV19 and TRBJ2-7, with 8 bases aligning to TRBD2. V gave up 5 bases and J gave up 2 bases; unmatched junction bases: 5. The CDR3 extends over 14 amino acids. Germline V gene lookup returns CDR1 LNHDA and CDR2 SQIVND (reference sequence).